These T cell receptor beta chains were read from a single sample in a study of shared clonotypes between healthy human individuals. Profiling relied on immunoSEQ multiplex PCR, and the TCRdb table lists in-frame clones only, not all of them. Of roughly 650,000 clones detected, 97% appear once; the ten largest clones hold approximately 0.057%. Sample: naive CD4+ T cells sorted from blood. These receptors were collected from a woman aged 25 to 39 in good health. CDR3s include the opening cysteine and the closing phenylalanine or tryptophan. A D gene is named only where the DNA matches it firmly.

TRBV1	.	TRBJ2-5	TGCACCAGCAGCCAAGGTGACGGGCGGGAGGGCCTAGAGACCCAGTACTTC	CTSSQGDGREGLETQYF
TRBV2	TRBD1	TRBJ1-5	TGTGCCAGCAGCATACTACAGGGGCCTAATCAGCCCCAGCATTTT	CASSILQGPNQPQHF
TRBV6-5	.	TRBJ2-1	TGTGCCAGCACCACTAGGGCGGGATCCAATGAGCAGTTCTTC	CASTTRAGSNEQFF
TRBV19	.	TRBJ1-2	TGTGCCAGTAGTAAAAAGCGGGACTCTTGGGATGGCTACACCTTC	CASSKKRDSWDGYTF
TRBV7-9	.	TRBJ2-1	TGTGCCAGCGTAGACCACAGCTCCTACAATGAGCAGTTCTTC	CASVDHSSYNEQFF
TRBV5-5	.	TRBJ1-1	TGTGCCAGCAGCTTGGTAGTCGAAACTGAAGCTTTCTTT	CASSLVVETEAFF
TRBV5-4	.	TRBJ2-7	TGTGCCAGCCACAGCCGGGTAGACGCCTACGAGCAGTACTTC	CASHSRVDAYEQYF
TRBV5-4	.	TRBJ2-7	TGTGCCAGCTCCAAGGGGTCCTACGAGCAGTACTTC	CASSKGSYEQYF
TRBV5-1	TRBD1	TRBJ2-5	TGCGCCAGCACCGGACAGGGTCTGGAGACCCAGTACTTC	CASTGQGLETQYF
TRBV15	.	TRBJ2-5	TGTGCCACCAGCAGAGGGCAGCGCCAAGAGACCCAGTACTTC	CATSRGQRQETQYF
TRBV18	.	TRBJ2-3	TGTGCCAGCTCACGGACATTCCCCGACAAGGATACGCAGTATTTT	CASSRTFPDKDTQYF
TRBV5-1	TRBD1	TRBJ2-7	TGCGCCAGCAGCTCCCGACAGGGGGCTAAAGAGCAGTACTTC	CASSSRQGAKEQYF
TRBV10-1	.	TRBJ2-2	TGCGCCAGCAGCCACCTTAATACCGGGGAGCTGTTTTTT	CASSHLNTGELFF